The text below deals with one TCR beta chain. The data belong to a study of blood T cell repertoires in COVID-19. This CDR3 is built from 18 residues. V trimming: 1 base; J trimming: 1 base; junction bases outside the gene matches: 6. Per germline, CDR1 SGHTA and CDR2 FQGTGA. Source study methods: Amplification with reference gene primers provided the estimates of nucleated cell counts. Sequencing used immunoSEQ multiplex PCR; TCRdb keeps in-frame clones, though not all of them. The DNA was the basis for D and trimming; V, J and clone size are from that table. This table has more than 85,000 clones, approximately 88% appearing once.

The J gene is TRBJ2-1, the V gene TRBV7-3; TRBD2 aligns across 11 bases. Sequenced sample: peripheral blood. The TCR originated in a woman aged 55-70 years with acute or convalescent COVID-19. The CDR3 reads CASSLISGRAGSYNEQFF. CDR3 sequence (DNA): TGTGCCAGCAGCTTAATTAGCGGGAGGGCCGGGTCCTACAATGAGCAGTTCTTC.